Presented here are 24 T cell receptor beta chains from one specimen sequenced in a study of chemoradiotherapy in HPV16-positive cancers. Method: immunoSEQ multiplex PCR; TCRdb's copy keeps in-frame clones and lacks some. The sample consists of around 13,000 clones, about 91% of them appearing once. Here the sequenced sample was blood, taken from a patient who underwent chemoradiotherapy. The source of these receptors is a human donor with HPV-associated anogenital cancer.

The CDR3 DNA is TGCGCCAGCAGACGGGGGACTTTCTTT. It encodes CASRRGTFF. The chain joins TRBV5-1 to TRBJ1-1; possibly TRBD1 for D (5 bases). The germline V gene has CDR1 SGHRS and CDR2 YFSETQ. V lost 5 bases and J 12 bases, leaving 8 bases between the germline ends. The CDR3 consists of 9 residues.

The V and J genes are TRBV7-9 and TRBJ1-1; D is uncertain. V dropped 5 bases and J dropped 2 bases, with 15 bases sitting between them. CDR1 SEHNR and CDR2 FQNEAQ come from the germline V gene (reference sequence). This CDR3 has 15 residues. In nucleotides, the CDR3 is TGTGCCAGCAGCCCCCGGACGGCCGTCAACACTGAAGCTTTCTTT. Amino acid sequence: CASSPRTAVNTEAFF.

The rearrangement links TRBV28 to TRBJ1-5; D is unresolved. Trimming shortened V by 1 base and J by 4 bases, and 14 bases separated the two germline ends. The germline V gene encodes CDR1 MDHEN and CDR2 SYDVKM. The CDR3 contains 16 residues. In nucleotides, the CDR3 is TGTGCCAGCAGTTTATCGGCCCGGTCGGGGAATCAGCCCCAGCATTTT. It codes for CASSLSARSGNQPQHF.

DNA for the CDR3: TGTGCCAGCAGTGAGCCCCCCGGGACAGGGTCAAATACGCAGTATTTT. It is translated as CASSEPPGTGSNTQYF. The rearrangement joins TRBV6-4 to TRBJ2-3; 9 bases match TRBD1. The trim removed 3 bases at V and 7 bases at J, leaving 11 bases unmatched. The CDR3 contains 16 residues. CDR1 and CDR2 (germline): MRHNA, SNTAGT.

The chain joins TRBV18 to TRBJ2-5, with D tentatively TRBD1 or TRBD2 (5 bases each). V lost 0 bases, J lost 4 bases, and 9 bases lay in between. Germline V gene lookup returns CDR1 KGHSH and CDR2 LQKENI. The CDR3 has 14 amino acids. CDR3: CASSPPGTRETQYF. The CDR3 region has the DNA TGTGCCAGCTCACCACCCGGGACGAGAGAGACCCAGTACTTC.

The CDR3 nucleotides are TGTGCCAGCAGCCGCCCGGTTACTAGCGGGAGTCTAAATACGCAGTATTTT. As protein: CASSRPVTSGSLNTQYF. The chain joins TRBV4-2 to TRBJ2-3, with TRBD2 identical over 11 bases. The CDR3 loop spans 17 amino acids. Germline CDR1 is LGHNA and CDR2 is YNFKEQ. Trimming took 4 bases from V and 7 from J; bases not matched to a gene: 13.

The chain employs TRBV29-1 and TRBJ1-1, with D hard to call. There are 13 residues in the CDR3. V shed 6 bases and J shed 5 bases, with 16 bases lying between them. Per germline, CDR1 SQVTM and CDR2 ANQGSEA. The CDR3 here is CSVHNRALTEAFF. The CDR3 region has the DNA TGCAGCGTCCACAATCGGGCGTTGACTGAAGCTTTCTTT. Supplemented by reference TRBV29-1 and TRBJ1-1, the full variable domain reads SAVISQKPSRDICQRGTSLTIQCQVDSQVTMMFWYRQQPGQSLTLIATANQGSEATYESGFVIDKFPISRPNLTFSTLTVSNMSPEDSSIYLCSVHNRALTEAFFGQGTRLTVV.

The chain joins TRBV5-1 to TRBJ2-3; 11 bases align to TRBD2. V was clipped by 4 bases and J by 2 bases; unmatched bases: 6. The CDR3 totals 16 residues. Germline V gene lookup returns CDR1 SGHRS and CDR2 YFSETQ. The CDR3 spells CASSQTSGAFTDTQYF. The CDR3 DNA sequence: TGCGCCAGCAGCCAGACTAGCGGGGCATTCACAGATACGCAGTATTTT.

The rearrangement links TRBV11-1 to TRBJ2-1; 9 bases are a match to TRBD2. The CDR3 has 15 residues. Germline CDR1 is SGHAT and CDR2 is FQDESV (reference sequence). The J segment lost 1 base and the V segment lost 3 bases, leaving 1 base of the junction unmatched. The DNA of the CDR3 is TGTGCCAGCAGCTTGCGGGGGGGGTCCTACAATGAGCAGTTCTTC. Its protein product is CASSLRGGSYNEQFF.

The chain recombines TRBV5-1 with TRBJ2-3; possibly TRBD2 for D (5 bases). CDR3 length equals 17 residues. The germline CDR1 and CDR2 sequences are SGHRS and YFSETQ. Trimming removed 0 bases from V and 9 bases from J, with 23 bases in between. CDR3 in amino acids: CASSLGRGFRMSVTQYF. CDR3 coding DNA: TGCGCCAGCAGCTTGGGTCGCGGGTTTAGAATGTCTGTAACGCAGTATTTT.

This chain links TRBV7-2 with TRBJ1-5; 8 positions match TRBD1. The CDR3 has 16 amino acids. J lost 0 bases, V lost 4 bases, and 5 bases had no gene match. Germline V lookup: CDR1 SGHTA, CDR2 FQGNSA. The CDR3 DNA sequence: TGTGCCAGCAGCTCGACAGGGGTTCATAGCAATCAGCCCCAGCATTTT. Its protein is CASSSTGVHSNQPQHF.

This clone was detected only once. This chain uses TRBV5-4 with TRBJ1-6; D is unclear. The CDR3 consists of 12 residues. Germline CDR1 reads SGHNT; CDR2 reads YYREEE (reference sequence). Trimming stripped 4 bases from V and 10 bases from J, with 9 bases between. The CDR3 sequence: CASSDTFSPLHF. The CDR3 DNA follows: TGTGCCAGCAGCGACACGTTCTCACCCCTCCACTTT.

This chain joins TRBV5-4 and TRBJ1-1, with D tentatively TRBD1 (5 bases). Germline values: CDR1 SGHNT, CDR2 YYREEE (reference sequence). This CDR3 is 12 amino acids long. Trimming removed 4 bases from V and 6 bases from J, with 10 bases in between. CDR3 loop: CASSHAGAEAFF. In DNA, the CDR3 is TGTGCCAGCAGCCACGCGGGGGCTGAAGCTTTCTTT.

The V and J genes are TRBV18 and TRBJ2-1; 10 bases are a match to TRBD1. The CDR3 spans 18 residues. Germline values: CDR1 KGHSH, CDR2 LQKENI. V dropped 2 bases and J dropped 7; count of bases not matched to a gene: 14. The CDR3 here is CASSPFFGTGVVLNEQFF. The CDR3 coding sequence is TGTGCCAGCTCACCATTCTTCGGGACAGGGGTGGTACTAAATGAGCAGTTCTTC.

V is TRBV6-6 and J is TRBJ1-2; maybe TRBD1 (5 bases). Germline V gene data show CDR1 as MNHNY and CDR2 as SVGAGI (reference sequence). The CDR3 covers 13 residues. V lost 6 bases, J lost 9 bases, and 17 bases lay in between. CDR3 protein: CASSQTGFDSYTF. CDR3 nucleotides: TGTGCCAGCAGCCAAACAGGATTTGATAGCTACACCTTC.

V and J are TRBV28 and TRBJ1-1; 9 bases agree with TRBD1. Per germline, CDR1 MDHEN and CDR2 SYDVKM. There are 14 residues in the CDR3. Losses at the gene ends were 5 bases for V and 6 bases for J; bases not matched to a gene: 7. CDR3 coding DNA: TGTGCCAGCAGTCTTCAGACAGGGGGGGCTGAAGCTTTCTTT. Translated: CASSLQTGGAEAFF.

V gene TRBV7-9 combines with J gene TRBJ2-3; D ambiguous. The germline CDR1 and CDR2 sequences are SEHNR and FQNEAQ (reference sequence). Trimming cost V 5 bases and J 6 bases, with 9 bases left between them. The CDR3 has 12 residues. This CDR3 is CASSPGADTQYF. DNA of the CDR3: TGTGCCAGCAGCCCCGGAGCGGATACGCAGTATTTT.

The V call is TRBV25-1, the J call TRBJ1-1, with D hard to call. Per germline, CDR1 MGHDK and CDR2 SYGVNS. The CDR3 is made up of 13 amino acids. V shed 5 bases and J shed 1 base, with 8 bases lying between them. CDR3 nucleotide sequence: TGTGCCAGCAGTATCCAGGCGAACACTGAAGCTTTCTTT. Its translation is CASSIQANTEAFF. Full variable domain (rest looked up from reference TRBV25-1 and TRBJ1-1): EADIYQTPRYLVIGTGKKITLECSQTMGHDKMYWYQQDPGMELHLIHYSYGVNSTEKGDLSSESTVSRIRTEHFPLTLESARPSHTSQYLCASSIQANTEAFFGQGTRLTVV.

V gene TRBV12-5 combines with J gene TRBJ2-3, with D perhaps TRBD1 (5 bases). V was clipped by 5 bases and J by 2 bases, with 11 bases between them. CDR3 size: 14 residues. In germline, CDR1 is LGHNT, CDR2 FRNRAP. The CDR3 region is CASGRDSHTDTQYF. In DNA form, the CDR3 reads TGTGCTAGTGGTCGCGACAGTCACACAGATACGCAGTATTTT.

V and J are TRBV6-6 and TRBJ2-1; TRBD1 aligns across 7 bases. This CDR3 region has 16 residues. V dropped 6 bases and J dropped 7; count of bases not matched to a gene: 15. From germline, CDR1 is MNHNY and CDR2 SVGAGI (reference sequence). The CDR3 is CASRTDRVGRDNEQFF. Written as DNA, the CDR3 is TGTGCCAGCAGAACCGACAGGGTCGGACGAGATAATGAGCAGTTCTTC.

The J gene is TRBJ2-5, the V gene TRBV7-8; TRBD2 agrees at 8 bases. J was trimmed by 2 bases and V by 2 bases; bases with no gene match: 7. CDR3 length: 16 residues. The germline gives CDR1 SGHVS, CDR2 FQNEAQ. CDR3 sequence: CASSLSAGLVQETQYF. The CDR3 DNA sequence: TGTGCCAGCAGCTTATCGGCGGGACTAGTACAAGAGACCCAGTACTTC.

The genes are TRBV2 and TRBJ2-1, with TRBD1 matching 7 bases. The junction had 4 bases not matched to a gene; V was cut back by 4 bases and J by 7 bases. The CDR3 has 13 residues. CDR1 and CDR2 from the germline V gene are SNHLY and FYNNEI. CDR3 sequence (DNA): TGTGCCAGCAGTGTAAGACAGGGAAATGAGCAGTTCTTC. Encoded protein: CASSVRQGNEQFF.

The chain links TRBV27 to TRBJ1-5; D ambiguous. The V gene lost 3 bases and the J gene lost 0 bases, with 18 bases spanning the gap. In germline, CDR1 is MNHEY, CDR2 SMNVEV (reference sequence). The CDR3 consists of 18 residues. CDR3 bases: TGTGCCAGCAGTTTCTCAATCGGTGGGCGGGATAGCAATCAGCCCCAGCATTTT. It is translated as CASSFSIGGRDSNQPQHF.

The chain couples TRBV6-1 to TRBJ2-7, with 11 bases that match TRBD2. The CDR3 loop spans 15 amino acids. V was pared by 6 bases and J by 7 bases, with 11 bases of the junction left unmatched. From germline, CDR1 is MNHNS and CDR2 SASEGT. CDR3 sequence: CASRKPGLAVQEQYF. The CDR3 coding sequence is TGTGCCAGCAGGAAGCCGGGACTAGCGGTTCAGGAGCAGTACTTC.